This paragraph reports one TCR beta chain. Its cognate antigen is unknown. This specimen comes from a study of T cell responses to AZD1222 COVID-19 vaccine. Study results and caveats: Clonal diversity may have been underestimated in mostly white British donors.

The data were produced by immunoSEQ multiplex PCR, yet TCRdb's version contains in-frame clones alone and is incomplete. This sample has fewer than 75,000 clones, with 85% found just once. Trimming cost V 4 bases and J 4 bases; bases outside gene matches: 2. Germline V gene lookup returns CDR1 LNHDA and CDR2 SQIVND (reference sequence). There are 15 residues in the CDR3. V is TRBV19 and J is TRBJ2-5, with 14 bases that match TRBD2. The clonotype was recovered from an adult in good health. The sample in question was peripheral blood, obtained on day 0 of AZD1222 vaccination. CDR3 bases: TGTGCCAGTAGTACCGGGACTAGCGGGGGAGAGACCCAGTACTTC. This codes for CASSTGTSGGETQYF.